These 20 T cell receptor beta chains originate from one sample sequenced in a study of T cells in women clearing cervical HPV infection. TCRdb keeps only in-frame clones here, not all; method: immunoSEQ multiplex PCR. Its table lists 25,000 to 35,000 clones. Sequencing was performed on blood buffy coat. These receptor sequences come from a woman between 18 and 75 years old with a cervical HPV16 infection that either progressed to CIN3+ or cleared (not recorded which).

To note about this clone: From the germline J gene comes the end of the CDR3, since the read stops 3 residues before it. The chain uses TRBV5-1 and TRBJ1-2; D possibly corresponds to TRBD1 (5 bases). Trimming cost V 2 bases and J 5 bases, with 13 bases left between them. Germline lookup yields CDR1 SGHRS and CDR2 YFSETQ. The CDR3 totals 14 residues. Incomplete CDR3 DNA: TGCGCCAGCAGCTTAAGGACATCCTCGTATGGC. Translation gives CASSLRTSSYG. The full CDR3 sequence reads CASSLRTSSYGYTF.

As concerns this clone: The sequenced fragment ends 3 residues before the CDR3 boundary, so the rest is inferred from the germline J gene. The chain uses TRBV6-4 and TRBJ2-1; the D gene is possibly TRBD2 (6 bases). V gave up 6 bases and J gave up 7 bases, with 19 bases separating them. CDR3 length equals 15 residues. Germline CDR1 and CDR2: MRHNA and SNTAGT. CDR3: CASSEAGRSGNEQFF. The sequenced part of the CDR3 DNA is TGTGCCAGCAGCGAGGCGGGAAGGTCGGGAAATGAG.

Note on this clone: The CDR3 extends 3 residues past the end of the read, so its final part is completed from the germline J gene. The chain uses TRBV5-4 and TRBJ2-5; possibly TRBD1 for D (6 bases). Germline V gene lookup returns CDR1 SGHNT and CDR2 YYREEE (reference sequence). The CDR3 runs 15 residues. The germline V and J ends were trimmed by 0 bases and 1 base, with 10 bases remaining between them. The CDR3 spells CASSLGTGPQETQYF. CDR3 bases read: TGTGCCAGCAGCTTGGGAACAGGGCCCCAAGAGACC.

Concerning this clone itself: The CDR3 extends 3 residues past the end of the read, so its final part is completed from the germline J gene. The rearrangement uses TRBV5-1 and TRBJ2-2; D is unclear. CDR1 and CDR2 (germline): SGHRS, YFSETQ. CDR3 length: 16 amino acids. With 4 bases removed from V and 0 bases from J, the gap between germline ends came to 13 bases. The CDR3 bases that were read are TGCGCCAGCAGCCCGGTTTATGACACGAACACCGGGGAG. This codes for CASSPVYDTNTGE. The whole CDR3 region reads CASSPVYDTNTGELFF. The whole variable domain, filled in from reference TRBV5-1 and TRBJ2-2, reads KAGVTQTPRYLIKTRGQQVTLSCSPISGHRSVSWYQQTPGQGLQFLFEYFSETQRNKGNFPGRFSGRQFSNSRSEMNVSTLELGDSALYLCASSPVYDTNTGELFFGEGSRLTVL.

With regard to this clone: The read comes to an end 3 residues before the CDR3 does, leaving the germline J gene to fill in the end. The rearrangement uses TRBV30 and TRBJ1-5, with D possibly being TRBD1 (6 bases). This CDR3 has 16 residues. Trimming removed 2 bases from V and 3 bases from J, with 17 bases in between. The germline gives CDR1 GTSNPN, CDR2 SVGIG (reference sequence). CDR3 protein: CAWSRLAGANNQPQHF. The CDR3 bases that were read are TGTGCCTGGAGTAGGTTGGCGGGGGCCAACAATCAGCCC.

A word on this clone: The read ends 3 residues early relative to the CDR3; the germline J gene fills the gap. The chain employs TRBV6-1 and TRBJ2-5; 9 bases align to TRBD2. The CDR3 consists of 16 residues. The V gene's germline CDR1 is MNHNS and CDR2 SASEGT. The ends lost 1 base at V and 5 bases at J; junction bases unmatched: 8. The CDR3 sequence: CASSEVQRGAGETQYF. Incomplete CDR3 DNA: TGTGCCAGCAGTGAAGTTCAGCGGGGGGCCGGGGAGACC.

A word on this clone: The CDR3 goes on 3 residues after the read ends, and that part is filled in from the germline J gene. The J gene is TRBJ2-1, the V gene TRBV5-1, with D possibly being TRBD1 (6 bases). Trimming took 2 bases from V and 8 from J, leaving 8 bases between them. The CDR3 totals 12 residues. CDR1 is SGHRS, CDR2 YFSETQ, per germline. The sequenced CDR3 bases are TGCGCCAGCAGCTTAGAGGGGGATGAG. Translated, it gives CASSLEGDE. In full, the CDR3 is CASSLEGDEQFF.

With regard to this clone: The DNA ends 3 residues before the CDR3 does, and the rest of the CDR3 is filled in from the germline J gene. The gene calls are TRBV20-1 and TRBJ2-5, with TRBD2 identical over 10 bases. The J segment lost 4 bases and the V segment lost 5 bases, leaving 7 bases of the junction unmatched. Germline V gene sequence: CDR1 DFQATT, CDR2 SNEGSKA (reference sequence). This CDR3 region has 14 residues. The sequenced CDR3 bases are TGCAGTGCTCCTCTAGCGGGAGTTGCAGAGACC. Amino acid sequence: CSAPLAGVAET. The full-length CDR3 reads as CSAPLAGVAETQYF.

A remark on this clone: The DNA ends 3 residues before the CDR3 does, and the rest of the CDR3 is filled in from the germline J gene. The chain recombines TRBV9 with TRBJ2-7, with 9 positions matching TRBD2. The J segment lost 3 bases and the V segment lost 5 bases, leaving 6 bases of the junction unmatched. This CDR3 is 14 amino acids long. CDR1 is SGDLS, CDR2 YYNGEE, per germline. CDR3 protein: CASSKGTSSYEQYF. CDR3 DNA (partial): TGTGCCAGCAGTAAAGGGACTAGCAGCTACGAG.

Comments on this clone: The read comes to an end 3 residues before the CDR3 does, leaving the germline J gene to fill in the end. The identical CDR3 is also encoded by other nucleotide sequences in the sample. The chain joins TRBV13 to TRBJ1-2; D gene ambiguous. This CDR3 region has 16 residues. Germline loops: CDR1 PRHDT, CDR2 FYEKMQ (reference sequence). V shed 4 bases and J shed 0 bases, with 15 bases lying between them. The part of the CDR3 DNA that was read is TGTGCCAGCAGCTCGCGCATGGTCTTGTCTAACTATGGC. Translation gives CASSSRMVLSNYG. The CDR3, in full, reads CASSSRMVLSNYGYTF.

CDR3 sequence reads: CSASPLHLAADTQYF. CDR3 DNA, as far as it was read: TGCAGTGCTAGTCCCCTCCATCTAGCGGCAGATACG. The V gene is TRBV20-1, the J gene TRBJ2-3, with 7 bases fitting TRBD2. Read coverage stops 3 residues before the CDR3 terminus; the germline J gene supplies the remainder. J lost 4 bases, V lost 3 bases, and 10 bases had no gene match. Looked up from germline, CDR1 is DFQATT and CDR2 is SNEGSKA (reference sequence). The CDR3 loop spans 15 amino acids.

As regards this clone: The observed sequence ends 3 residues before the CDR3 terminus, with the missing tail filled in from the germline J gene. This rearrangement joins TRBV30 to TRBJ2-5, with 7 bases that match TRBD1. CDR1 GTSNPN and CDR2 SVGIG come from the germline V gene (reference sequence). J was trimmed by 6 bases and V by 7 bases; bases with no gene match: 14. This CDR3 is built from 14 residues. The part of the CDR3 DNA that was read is TGTGCCTCCTATTACTCAGGGGGTAGGAAGACC. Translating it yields CASYYSGGRKT. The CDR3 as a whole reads CASYYSGGRKTQYF.

This CDR3 reads CATMDRRYEQYF. Partial CDR3 DNA: TGTGCCACGATGGACAGGCGCTACGAG. The gene calls are TRBV30 and TRBJ2-7, with 7 bases that match TRBD1. The read ends 3 residues before the CDR3 terminus; that terminus is restored from the germline J gene. V lost 8 bases and J lost 3; bases outside the gene matches: 7. Germline assignment: CDR1 GTSNPN and CDR2 SVGIG (reference sequence). The length of the CDR3 is 12 residues.

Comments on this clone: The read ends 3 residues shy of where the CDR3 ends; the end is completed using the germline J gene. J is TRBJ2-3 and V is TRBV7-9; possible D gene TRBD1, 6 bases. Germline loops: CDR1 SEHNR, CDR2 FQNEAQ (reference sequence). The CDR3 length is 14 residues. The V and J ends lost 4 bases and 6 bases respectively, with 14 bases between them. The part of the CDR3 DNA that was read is TGTGCCAGCAGCTCAGCAGGGGATGGGGATACG. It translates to CASSSAGDGDT. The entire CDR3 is CASSSAGDGDTQYF.

CDR3 bases read: TGTGCCTGGAGTCCCCAGTTTGAG. Residues: CAWSPQFE. The CDR3 as a whole reads CAWSPQFEQFF. The chain uses TRBV30 and TRBJ2-1, with unresolved D. The read terminates 3 residues ahead of where the CDR3 ends, so the germline J gene completes it. V lost 2 bases to trimming and J lost 9 bases, with 8 bases between them. In germline, CDR1 is GTSNPN, CDR2 SVGIG (reference sequence). The CDR3 spans 11 residues.

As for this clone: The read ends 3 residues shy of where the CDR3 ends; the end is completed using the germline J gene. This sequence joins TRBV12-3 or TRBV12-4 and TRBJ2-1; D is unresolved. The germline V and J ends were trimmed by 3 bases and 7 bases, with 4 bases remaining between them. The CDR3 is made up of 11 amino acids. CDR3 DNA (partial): TGTGCCAGCAGTTTTACAAATGAG. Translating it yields CASSFTNE. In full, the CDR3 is CASSFTNEQFF.

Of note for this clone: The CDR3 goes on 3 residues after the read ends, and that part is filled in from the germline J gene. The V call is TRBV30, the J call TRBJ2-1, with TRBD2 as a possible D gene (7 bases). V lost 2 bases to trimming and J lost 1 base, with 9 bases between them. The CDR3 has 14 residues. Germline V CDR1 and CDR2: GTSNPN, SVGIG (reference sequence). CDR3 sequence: CAWSRGASYNEQFF. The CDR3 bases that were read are TGTGCCTGGAGTCGGGGGGCGTCCTACAATGAG.

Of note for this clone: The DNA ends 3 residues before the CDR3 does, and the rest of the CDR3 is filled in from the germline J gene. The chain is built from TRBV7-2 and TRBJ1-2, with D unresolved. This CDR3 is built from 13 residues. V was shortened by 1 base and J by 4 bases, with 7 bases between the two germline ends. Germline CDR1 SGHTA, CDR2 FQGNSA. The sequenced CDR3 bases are TGTGCCAGCAGCTTAGAGCGATCCTATGGC. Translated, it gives CASSLERSYG. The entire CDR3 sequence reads CASSLERSYGYTF. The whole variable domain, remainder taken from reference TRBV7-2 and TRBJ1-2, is GAGVSQSPSNKVTEKGKDVELRCDPISGHTALYWYRQSLGQGLEFLIYFQGNSAPDKSGLPSDRFSAERTGGSVSTLTIQRTQQEDSAVYLCASSLERSYGYTFGSGTRLTVV.

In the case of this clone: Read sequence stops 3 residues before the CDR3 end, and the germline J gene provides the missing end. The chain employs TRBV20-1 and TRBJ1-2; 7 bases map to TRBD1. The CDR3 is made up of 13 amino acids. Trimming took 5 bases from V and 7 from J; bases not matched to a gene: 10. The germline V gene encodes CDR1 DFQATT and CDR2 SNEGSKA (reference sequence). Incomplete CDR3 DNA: TGCAGTGCTCTTCGCCCTCGACAGGGTGGC. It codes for CSALRPRQGG. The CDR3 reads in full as CSALRPRQGGYTF.

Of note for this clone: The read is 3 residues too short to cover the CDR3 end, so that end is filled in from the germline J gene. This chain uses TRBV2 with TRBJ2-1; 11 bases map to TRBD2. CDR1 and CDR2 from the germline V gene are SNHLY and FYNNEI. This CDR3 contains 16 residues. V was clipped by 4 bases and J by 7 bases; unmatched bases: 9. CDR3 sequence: CASSAKGLAEVNEQFF. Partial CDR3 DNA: TGTGCCAGCAGTGCAAAGGGACTAGCGGAGGTAAATGAG.